Below are 29 T cell receptor beta chains sequenced from a single sample in a study of identical twins. One entry per CDR3 protein results from TCRdb running MiXCR on the 5' RACE reads. In the table there are roughly 700,000 distinct CDR3 sequences, less than 10% of which are singletons. This same sample was also part of a study on yellow fever vaccine responses in identical twins.

Sequenced sample: PBMCs. The receptors originated from a woman under 30 in good health.

Many counts were recorded for this clonotype. The gene calls are TRBV20-1 and TRBJ2-3; 10 bases fit TRBD2. Germline assignment: CDR1 DFQATT and CDR2 SNEGSKA (reference sequence). The CDR3 is 14 amino acids. J gave up 1 base and V 6 bases, and 4 bases lay outside the gene matches. The CDR3 DNA reads as TGCAGTGCGGATGGGACTAGCGGCACAGATACGCAGTATTTT. It encodes CSADGTSGTDTQYF.

To note about this clonotype: One base away lies a much larger clone, so this may be a sequencing read error. V gene TRBV28 combines with J gene TRBJ2-3, with D perhaps TRBD1 (5 bases). The CDR3 spans 16 residues. Germline V gene sequence: CDR1 MDHEN, CDR2 SYDVKM. The CDR3 region has the DNA TGTGCCAGCAGTTTCCATTCGCCGCCAAAGACAGATGCGCAGTATTTT. This gives the protein CASSFHSPPKTDAQYF.

This clonotype was counted many times. The chain employs TRBV10-3 and TRBJ2-5; no clear D. CDR3 size: 13 residues. From germline, CDR1 is ENHRY and CDR2 SYGVKD. V lost 4 bases to trimming and J lost 2 bases, with 8 bases between them. The DNA of the CDR3 is TGTGCCATCAGTGGGACGGATCAAGAGACCCAGTACTTC. As protein: CAISGTDQETQYF.

The chain recombines TRBV6-1 with TRBJ2-7; no definite D call. Trimming pared 6 bases from V and 5 bases from J, leaving 17 bases between. The CDR3 sequence is 14 residues long. CDR1 and CDR2 (germline): MNHNS, SASEGT. CDR3 sequence reads: CASRSNSLTDEQYF. CDR3 coding DNA: TGTGCCAGCAGATCTAACTCACTAACAGACGAGCAGTACTTC.

This chain connects TRBV19 to TRBJ1-1, with a tentative D call TRBD1 (6 bases). The CDR3 runs to 14 residues. V lost 5 bases to trimming and J lost 5 bases, with 15 bases between them. Germline CDR1 is LNHDA and CDR2 is SQIVND (reference sequence). The CDR3 DNA sequence: TGTGCCAGTAGTGCACAGGGTGGTACGACTGAAGCTTTCTTT. It translates to CASSAQGGTTEAFF.

This clonotype was recorded at least ten times. The rearrangement uses TRBV4-1 and TRBJ2-4, with TRBD1 as a possible D gene (5 bases). V lost 0 bases and J 3 bases, leaving 9 bases between the germline ends. This CDR3 is 15 amino acids long. Germline-derived CDR1 and CDR2 are MGHRA and YSYEKL. CDR3 residues: CASSQDAGIKNIQYF. The CDR3 DNA is TGCGCCAGCAGCCAAGATGCAGGGATCAAAAACATTCAGTACTTC.

The rearrangement joins TRBV9 to TRBJ2-7, with D possibly being TRBD2 (6 bases). This CDR3 is built from 15 residues. Trimming took off 0 bases at V and 4 bases at J, with 14 bases between the two ends. Germline V CDR1 and CDR2: SGDLS, YYNGEE. DNA of the CDR3: TGTGCCAGCAGCGTAGAGGCAAGGGCGGGATACGAGCAGTACTTC. Its translation is CASSVEARAGYEQYF.

This clonotype was found many times. The chain recombines TRBV24-1 with TRBJ2-1, with D perhaps TRBD1 or TRBD2 (5 bases each). Germline V gene sequence: CDR1 KGHDR, CDR2 SFDVKD. Trimming pared 1 base from V and 1 base from J, leaving 10 bases between. This CDR3 is 16 amino acids long. CDR3 in DNA: TGTGCCACCAGTGATTTCCCGGGACGGTCCTACAATGAGCAGTTCTTC. This gives the protein CATSDFPGRSYNEQFF.

The chain is built from TRBV20-1 and TRBJ2-1; the match to TRBD1 covers 8 bases. Germline CDR1 DFQATT, CDR2 SNEGSKA (reference sequence). The CDR3 totals 14 residues. J lost 1 base, V lost 5 bases, and 4 bases had no gene match. CDR3 region: CSACRDRSYNEQFF. The CDR3 bases are TGCAGTGCTTGCCGGGACAGGTCCTACAATGAGCAGTTCTTC.

The chain recombines TRBV5-1 with TRBJ2-7, with TRBD2 matching over 8 bases. The V and J ends lost 4 bases and 2 bases, in that order; junction bases with no gene match: 8. Per the germline V gene, CDR1 is SGHRS and CDR2 is YFSETQ. CDR3 size: 15 residues. CDR3 loop: CASSNSRTSPYEQYF. As DNA, the CDR3 is TGCGCCAGCAGCAACAGTCGGACTAGCCCCTACGAGCAGTACTTC.

This clonotype was found a few times. In DNA, the CDR3 is TGCGCCAGCAGTGAAGGACTAGCGGGTCGTACAGATACGCAGTATTTT. This encodes CASSEGLAGRTDTQYF. The chain links TRBV10-2 to TRBJ2-3; 11 nucleotides align to TRBD2. With V trimmed by 3 bases and J by 3 bases, 5 bases remained unmatched. The CDR3 extends over 16 amino acids. Germline V gene sequence: CDR1 WSHSY, CDR2 SAAADI.

This rearrangement joins TRBV6-1 to TRBJ2-2; D is possibly TRBD1 (8 bases). CDR1 MNHNS and CDR2 SASEGT come from the germline V gene. This CDR3 has 16 residues. V was cut by 5 bases and J by 4 bases, with 17 bases left in between. CDR3: CASSQQGGRRTGELFF. The DNA of the CDR3 is TGTGCCAGCAGTCAACAGGGGGGGCGCCGCACCGGGGAGCTGTTTTTT.

The rearrangement uses TRBV2 and TRBJ2-7; a possible D gene is TRBD1 (6 bases). Germline V lookup: CDR1 SNHLY, CDR2 FYNNEI. This CDR3 is built from 13 residues. Trimming cost V 8 bases and J 2 bases, with 13 bases left between them. The CDR3 loop is CASVTGQAYEQYF. In DNA, the CDR3 is TGTGCCAGCGTGACAGGCCAAGCCTACGAGCAGTACTTC.

This clonotype was detected ten times or more. The chain is built from TRBV20-1 and TRBJ2-7, with no clear D. The germline V and J ends were trimmed by 0 bases and 0 bases, with 12 bases remaining between them. This CDR3 has 15 residues. The germline V gene encodes CDR1 DFQATT and CDR2 SNEGSKA (reference sequence). As DNA, the CDR3 is TGCAGTGCTAGAGATGTCCGGCAGTCCTCCTACGAGCAGTACTTC. It translates to CSARDVRQSSYEQYF.

This clonotype has ten or more counts. The chain recombines TRBV7-2 with TRBJ2-7, with no clear D. CDR1 and CDR2 from the germline V gene are SGHTA and FQGNSA. This CDR3 is 14 amino acids long. V lost 5 bases, J lost 1 base, and 12 bases lay in between. CDR3 nucleotide sequence: TGTGCCAGCAGCCAAACCGGTAGTTCCTACGAGCAGTACTTC. Translation gives CASSQTGSSYEQYF. The whole variable domain, filled in from reference TRBV7-2 and TRBJ2-7, reads GAGVSQSPSNKVTEKGKDVELRCDPISGHTALYWYRQSLGQGLEFLIYFQGNSAPDKSGLPSDRFSAERTGGSVSTLTIQRTQQEDSAVYLCASSQTGSSYEQYFGPGTRLTVT.

This clonotype was seen ten or more times. The rearrangement uses TRBV5-5 and TRBJ1-5, with a possible D match to TRBD1 (5 bases). Germline V lookup: CDR1 SGHKS, CDR2 YYEKEE (reference sequence). The CDR3 totals 13 residues. Trimming removed 4 bases at V and 6 bases at J, with 11 bases between. The CDR3 reads CASSAEGVQPQHF. The CDR3, as DNA: TGTGCCAGCAGCGCCGAAGGGGTTCAGCCCCAGCATTTT. Together with reference TRBV5-5 and TRBJ1-5, the CDR3 gives the full variable domain: DAGVTQSPTHLIKTRGQQVTLRCSPISGHKSVSWYQQVLGQGPQFIFQYYEKEERGRGNFPDRFSARQFPNYSSELNVNALLLGDSALYLCASSAEGVQPQHFGDGTRLSIL.

Concerning this clonotype itself: Given a much more abundant clone one base away, this may be a read error. This chain uses TRBV3-1 with TRBJ1-1, with a weak D call TRBD1 (6 bases). There are 12 residues in the CDR3. Germline V lookup: CDR1 LGHDT, CDR2 YNNKEL (reference sequence). V was cut by 1 base and J by 8 bases, with 8 bases left in between. The CDR3 loop is CASSQVGQEAFF. The CDR3 DNA sequence: TGTGCCAGCAGCCAAGTCGGACAGGAAGCTTTCTTT.

This clonotype was counted many times. The chain recombines TRBV7-9 with TRBJ2-1; 8 bases line up with TRBD1. The CDR3 spans 14 residues. The trim removed 7 bases at V and 2 bases at J, leaving 4 bases unmatched. Germline assignment: CDR1 SEHNR and CDR2 FQNEAQ (reference sequence). The CDR3 DNA reads TGTGCCAGCATCCAGGGGGCCACCTACAATGAGCAGTTCTTC. This gives the protein CASIQGATYNEQFF.

This clonotype was counted many times. The genes are TRBV10-3 and TRBJ2-6; the D gene could be TRBD1 or TRBD2 (7 bases each). CDR1 is ENHRY, CDR2 SYGVKD, per germline. Trimming took off 3 bases at V and 0 bases at J, with 15 bases between the two ends. The CDR3 covers 18 residues. The CDR3, as DNA: TGTGCCATCAGTGATCGAGCAGGGGGGGGCTCTGGGGCCAACGTCCTGACTTTC. Translating gives CAISDRAGGGSGANVLTF.

This clonotype was detected ten times or more. The gene calls are TRBV10-3 and TRBJ2-2; TRBD2 matches at 7 bases. The CDR3 sequence is 14 residues long. Losses at the gene ends were 7 bases for V and 4 bases for J; bases not matched to a gene: 6. CDR1 and CDR2 (germline): ENHRY, SYGVKD. The CDR3 sequence: CAINSRELTGELFF. The CDR3 DNA reads TGTGCCATCAATTCGCGGGAGCTCACCGGGGAGCTGTTTTTT.

This clonotype occurred a few times. The chain couples TRBV5-1 to TRBJ1-6; 10 bases agree with TRBD1. The V segment lost 3 bases and the J segment 13 bases; nucleotides outside the gene matches: 10. Germline lookup yields CDR1 SGHRS and CDR2 YFSETQ. The CDR3 has 15 amino acids. The CDR3: CASSSSLGQGTPLHF. The CDR3 nucleotides are TGCGCCAGCAGCTCGTCATTGGGACAGGGGACGCCCCTCCACTTT.

J is TRBJ2-1 and V is TRBV11-1, with TRBD2 as a possible D gene (7 bases). Trimming removed 6 bases at V and 0 bases at J, with 27 bases between. Germline V CDR1 and CDR2: SGHAT, FQDESV (reference sequence). The length of the CDR3 is 20 residues. CDR3 region: CASSSAGPGVAGSSYNEQFF. Here the CDR3 DNA reads TGTGCCAGCAGTTCAGCGGGGCCAGGGGTGGCGGGTAGCTCCTACAATGAGCAGTTCTTC.

The V and J genes are TRBV7-9 and TRBJ2-5; 13 bases line up with TRBD2. V was pared by 5 bases and J by 4 bases, with 10 bases of the junction left unmatched. CDR3 length equals 17 residues. CDR1 SEHNR and CDR2 FQNEAQ come from the germline V gene (reference sequence). As DNA, the CDR3 is TGTGCCAGCAGCCCCACCTTGGGACTAGCGGGACGAGAGACCCAGTACTTC. Translated: CASSPTLGLAGRETQYF.

This clonotype appeared a few times. The chain joins TRBV10-3 to TRBJ2-3; the D gene is possibly TRBD2 (6 bases). Trimming left V 3 bases short and J 2 bases short, with 12 bases between. Germline CDR1 and CDR2: ENHRY and SYGVKD. The CDR3 is made up of 15 amino acids. The CDR3 spells CAISDPGLHTDTQYF. For the CDR3, the DNA is TGTGCCATCAGTGACCCGGGACTTCACACAGATACGCAGTATTTT.

This clonotype was found many times. V and J are TRBV3-1 and TRBJ2-5, with TRBD1 identical over 9 bases. V gave up 4 bases and J gave up 4 bases; unmatched junction bases: 7. This CDR3 has 15 amino acids. Germline V gives CDR1 LGHDT, CDR2 YNNKEL (reference sequence). The CDR3 loop reads CASSLPGQGLETQYF. CDR3 nucleotides: TGTGCCAGCAGCCTCCCGGGACAGGGTTTAGAGACCCAGTACTTC.

This clonotype was seen only a few times. The CDR3 nucleotides are TGCGCCAGCAGCCAAGACCCGGTCGGACAGATGAACACTGAAGCTTTCTTT. Encoded protein: CASSQDPVGQMNTEAFF. This chain joins TRBV4-3 and TRBJ1-1; maybe TRBD1 (6 bases). CDR1 and CDR2 (germline): LGHNA, YSLEER. This CDR3 region has 17 residues. V was pared by 0 bases and J by 0 bases, with 14 bases between.

CDR3 sequence: CSASGAEDYGYTF. Written as DNA, the CDR3 is TGCAGTGCTAGCGGGGCCGAGGACTATGGCTACACCTTC. The chain links TRBV20-1 to TRBJ1-2; tentatively, D is TRBD1 (5 bases). CDR3 length equals 13 residues. In germline, CDR1 is DFQATT, CDR2 SNEGSKA (reference sequence). The V and J ends lost 3 bases and 3 bases respectively, with 11 bases between them.

This clonotype has a handful of counts. This chain connects TRBV11-1 to TRBJ2-1, with TRBD1 matching 11 bases. The V gene's germline CDR1 is SGHAT and CDR2 FQDESV (reference sequence). This CDR3 is built from 18 residues. The ends lost 5 bases at V and 3 bases at J; junction bases unmatched: 12. The CDR3 loop is CASSHISTGTGGYNEQFF. The CDR3 bases are TGTGCCAGCAGCCACATCAGCACCGGGACAGGGGGCTACAATGAGCAGTTCTTC.

The chain carries TRBV20-1 and TRBJ2-3; D call uncertain. CDR1 is DFQATT, CDR2 SNEGSKA, per germline (reference sequence). Deletions cut 3 bases from V and 0 bases from J, with 13 bases between. This CDR3 region has 15 residues. This CDR3 reads CSARSVWGSTDTQYF. CDR3 DNA sequence: TGCAGTGCTAGGTCTGTGTGGGGAAGCACAGATACGCAGTATTTT.